The TCR beta chain described here comes from a study of CD8 T cells in ankylosing spondylitis. The study, taken as a whole, reports: Disease-linked clones had a CD8+ phenotype and relatively low frequency in peripheral blood. Seemingly distinctive of ankylosing spondylitis blood was a TCR beta motif formed by eight highly homologous variants. Clones linked to disease were reported to show significant enrichment in matched ankylosing spondylitis synovial fluid. Previous work reported some of these motif variants in the synovial fluid and blood of reactive arthritis.

Trimming cost V 4 bases and J 2 bases; bases outside gene matches: 9. The germline CDR1 and CDR2 sequences are LGHNA and YSLEER. The CDR3 loop spans 16 amino acids. The sample holds many counts of this clonotype. What it recognizes is unknown. Library preparation for TCR beta used quantitative 5'-RACE with molecular barcodes. One entry per CDR3 protein, called by TCRdb with MiXCR from the 5' RACE reads. The profile covers some 220,000 distinct CDR3 sequences, with about 7% appearing a single time and approximately 15% taken by the ten largest. The chain combines TRBV4-3 with TRBJ2-7; 9 bases align to TRBD1. The specimen was blood, either unsorted or a sorted T cell fraction (not recorded which). The sequence came from a male donor with ankylosing spondylitis. The chain's CDR3 is CASSPQAGTGPYEQYF. The CDR3 coding sequence is TGCGCCAGCAGCCCCCAAGCCGGGACAGGGCCCTACGAGCAGTACTTC.